The 23 T cell receptor beta chains reported below all come from one sample, sequenced in a study of T cell responses to AZD1222 COVID-19 vaccine. Measured with immunoSEQ multiplex PCR; TCRdb has only the in-frame clones, and not every one. The data contain some 130,000 clones, 90% to 95% of them seen just once; the ten biggest clones take up approximately 7%. Specimen: peripheral blood, collected 28 days after the second AZD1222 dose. The receptors here all came from an adult who received the AZD1222 COVID-19 vaccine.

This clone is a singleton in its sample. This CDR3 is CASSFLGNEQFF. The CDR3 DNA sequence: TGTGCCAGCAGTTTCTTGGGGAATGAGCAGTTCTTC. J is TRBJ2-1 and V is TRBV27; the D is unclear. V lost 3 bases, J lost 7 bases, and 7 bases lay in between. CDR3 length: 12 residues. Looked up from germline, CDR1 is MNHEY and CDR2 is SMNVEV (reference sequence).

This clone was detected a few times. The V call is TRBV28, the J call TRBJ1-1; perhaps TRBD1 as D (6 bases). CDR3 size: 13 residues. Trimming took off 2 bases at V and 6 bases at J, with 10 bases between the two ends. Looked up from germline, CDR1 is MDHEN and CDR2 is SYDVKM. CDR3 sequence (DNA): TGTGCCAGCAGTTTAGCAGGGGAGGCTGAAGCTTTCTTT. Translating gives CASSLAGEAEAFF.

This clone was found once. This chain connects TRBV27 to TRBJ1-3; no firm D call. Looked up from germline, CDR1 is MNHEY and CDR2 is SMNVEV (reference sequence). The CDR3 length is 15 residues. Trimming cost V 6 bases and J 2 bases, with 14 bases left between them. CDR3 sequence reads: CASRSLQRTGNTIYF. In DNA form, the CDR3 reads TGTGCCAGCAGGTCTTTACAGCGAACTGGAAACACCATATATTTT.

This clone occurred a few times. The chain employs TRBV3-1 (or the pseudogene TRBV3-2) and TRBJ1-1; D call uncertain. The CDR3 totals 14 residues. Trimming took off 1 base at V and 5 bases at J, with 11 bases between the two ends. Germline CDR1 LGHDT, CDR2 YNNKEL (reference sequence). The chain's CDR3 is CASSQGGRTTEAFF. CDR3 sequence (DNA): TGTGCCAGCAGCCAAGGCGGGAGAACGACTGAAGCTTTCTTT.

The chain carries TRBV6-6 and TRBJ1-1; TRBD1 matches at 7 bases. After removal of 4 bases from V and 8 bases from J, the junction contained 10 bases not matched to a gene. Germline assignment: CDR1 MNHNY and CDR2 SVGAGI (reference sequence). The CDR3 is 14 residues long. CDR3 sequence reads: CASSSNTGAGEAFF. The CDR3 coding sequence is TGTGCCAGCAGTTCCAATACAGGGGCTGGCGAAGCTTTCTTT.

The chain combines TRBV7-2 with TRBJ1-6, with D unclear. This CDR3 comprises 17 residues. Germline CDR1 SGHTA, CDR2 FQGNSA. Trimming took off 5 bases at V and 7 bases at J, with 21 bases between the two ends. CDR3 region: CASSPLAEGRRNSPLHF. For the CDR3, the DNA is TGTGCCAGCAGCCCGCTTGCAGAAGGAAGGAGAAATTCACCCCTCCACTTT.

The rearrangement joins TRBV5-4 to TRBJ2-7; no firm D call. The CDR3 loop spans 14 amino acids. Trimming took off 2 bases at V and 5 bases at J, with 14 bases between the two ends. Germline-derived CDR1 and CDR2 are SGHNT and YYREEE (reference sequence). The CDR3 here is CASSFPGGTDEQYF. DNA of the CDR3: TGTGCCAGCAGCTTCCCCGGCGGTACGGACGAGCAGTACTTC.

This chain links TRBV7-3 with TRBJ1-1; 7 bases fit TRBD1. The germline V gene has CDR1 SGHTA and CDR2 FQGTGA. The CDR3 spans 14 residues. The ends lost 6 bases at V and 6 bases at J; junction bases unmatched: 10. The CDR3 nucleotides are TGTGCCAGCAGGGTGGGGGACAGTGCGTCTGAAGCTTTCTTT. Translated, it gives CASRVGDSASEAFF.

J is TRBJ1-6 and V is TRBV3-1 (or the pseudogene TRBV3-2); a possible D gene is TRBD1 (6 bases). Germline values: CDR1 LGHDT, CDR2 YNNKEL (reference sequence). Between the trimmed V and J ends, which lost 4 bases and 0 bases, there was a span of 16 bases. This CDR3 region has 18 residues. CDR3 amino acids: CASSLSGTTGSYNSPLHF. The CDR3 DNA reads TGTGCCAGCAGCCTAAGCGGGACAACGGGCTCCTATAATTCACCCCTCCACTTT.

The CDR3 coding sequence is TGCGCCAGCAGCCGGGGATCAGGGTTCAGCTATGGCTACACCTTC. This gives the protein CASSRGSGFSYGYTF. The genes are TRBV4-1 and TRBJ1-2; the D gene is possibly TRBD1 (5 bases). CDR1 is MGHRA and CDR2 is YSYEKL in the germline V gene. The CDR3 contains 15 residues. Trimming shortened V by 4 bases and J by 4 bases, and 16 bases separated the two germline ends.

The chain carries TRBV7-9 and TRBJ2-1, with a tentative D call TRBD1 (7 bases). There are 14 residues in the CDR3. V was shortened by 7 bases and J by 7 bases, with 17 bases between the two germline ends. The V gene's germline CDR1 is SEHNR and CDR2 FQNEAQ (reference sequence). The CDR3 nucleotides read TGTGCCAGCACTAACTTACAGGGGAGGAATGAGCAGTTCTTC. Amino acids: CASTNLQGRNEQFF. The full variable domain, completed using reference TRBV7-9 and TRBJ2-1, is DTGVSQNPRHKITKRGQNVTFRCDPISEHNRLYWYRQTLGQGPEFLTYFQNEAQLEKSRLLSDRFSAERPKGSFSTLEIQRTEQGDSAMYLCASTNLQGRNEQFFGPGTRLTVL.

The chain uses TRBV6-5 and TRBJ1-6; D unclear. V lost 10 bases and J lost 6, with 19 bases in between. The CDR3 length is 15 residues. The germline V gene has CDR1 MNHEY and CDR2 SVGAGI. The DNA for the CDR3 is TGTGCCACCGTTCGTAAAACTCGGATTAATTCACCCCTCCACTTT. Residues: CATVRKTRINSPLHF.

The V gene is TRBV30, the J gene TRBJ1-6; D is unresolved. Trimming left V 5 bases short and J 0 bases short, with 5 bases between. Germline values: CDR1 GTSNPN, CDR2 SVGIG (reference sequence). The CDR3 extends over 13 amino acids. The CDR3 spells CAWHLSYNSPLHF. The CDR3 DNA reads as TGTGCCTGGCACCTCTCCTATAATTCACCCCTCCACTTT.

V and J are TRBV3-1 (or the pseudogene TRBV3-2) and TRBJ1-3; D is unclear. This CDR3 has 13 residues. The V gene's germline CDR1 is LGHDT and CDR2 YNNKEL (reference sequence). V was trimmed by 3 bases and J by 6 bases, leaving 9 bases between them. The CDR3 loop reads CASSHRRENTIYF. The CDR3, as DNA: TGTGCCAGCAGCCACAGGCGGGAAAACACCATATATTTT.

The chain has TRBV19 and TRBJ1-1; D remains ambiguous. Germline V gene data show CDR1 as LNHDA and CDR2 as SQIVND (reference sequence). The CDR3 length is 13 residues. Trimming shortened V by 1 base and J by 5 bases, and 8 bases separated the two germline ends. CDR3 protein: CASSIGVRTEAFF. The DNA for the CDR3 is TGTGCCAGTAGTATAGGGGTAAGGACTGAAGCTTTCTTT.

CDR3 residues: CASSSFQPVRQGEAFF. The CDR3 nucleotides read TGTGCCAGCAGTTCTTTCCAACCCGTCCGACAGGGGGAAGCTTTCTTT. V and J are TRBV28 and TRBJ1-1; 8 bases match TRBD1. CDR1 is MDHEN and CDR2 is SYDVKM in the germline V gene. The J segment lost 8 bases and the V segment lost 4 bases, leaving 15 bases of the junction unmatched. The CDR3 has 16 amino acids.

The chain combines TRBV28 with TRBJ1-2; D possibly corresponds to TRBD1 (6 bases). The CDR3 contains 15 residues. Trimming shortened V by 0 bases and J by 7 bases, and 15 bases separated the two germline ends. Germline V gene sequence: CDR1 MDHEN, CDR2 SYDVKM. CDR3 loop: CASSLWTTGSGGYTF. The CDR3 DNA follows: TGTGCCAGCAGTTTATGGACGACAGGCTCGGGTGGCTACACCTTC.

This sequence joins TRBV19 and TRBJ1-2; D gene ambiguous. Trimming took off 3 bases at V and 8 bases at J, with 13 bases between the two ends. CDR1 is LNHDA, CDR2 SQIVND, per germline (reference sequence). The CDR3 length is 13 residues. CDR3 sequence reads: CASSILGREGYTF. The CDR3 coding sequence is TGTGCCAGTAGTATTCTTGGCCGGGAGGGCTACACCTTC. Full variable domain (outside the CDR3, taken from reference TRBV19 and TRBJ1-2): DGGITQSPKYLFRKEGQNVTLSCEQNLNHDAMYWYRQDPGQGLRLIYYSQIVNDFQKGDIAEGYSVSREKKESFPLTVTSAQKNPTAFYLCASSILGREGYTFGSGTRLTVV.

The CDR3: CASKDLAGGYTDTQYF. Written as DNA, the CDR3 is TGTGCCAGCAAAGATCTAGCGGGGGGCTACACAGATACGCAGTATTTT. The rearrangement joins TRBV2 to TRBJ2-3, with 11 bases matching TRBD2. Germline CDR1 and CDR2: SNHLY and FYNNEI. The CDR3 totals 16 residues. The ends lost 7 bases at V and 2 bases at J; junction bases unmatched: 8. The entire variable domain, with the rest obtained from reference TRBV2 and TRBJ2-3, is as follows: EPEVTQTPSHQVTQMGQEVILRCVPISNHLYFYWYRQILGQKVEFLVSFYNNEISEKSEIFDDQFSVERPDGSNFTLKIRSTKLEDSAMYFCASKDLAGGYTDTQYFGPGTRLTVL.

This chain uses TRBV5-4 with TRBJ2-5; D gene ambiguous. V shed 4 bases and J shed 3 bases, with 4 bases lying between them. The length of the CDR3 is 11 residues. Germline V lookup: CDR1 SGHNT, CDR2 YYREEE (reference sequence). The CDR3, as DNA: TGTGCCAGCAGCCACAAAGAGACCCAGTACTTC. Amino acids: CASSHKETQYF.

The rearrangement links TRBV6-5 to TRBJ2-7; the match to TRBD1 covers 8 bases. This CDR3 region has 15 residues. V shed 6 bases, J shed 1 base, and the junction held 8 bases outside the gene matches. Germline CDR1 is MNHEY and CDR2 is SVGAGI. The CDR3 protein is CASRIQGAGSYEQYF. CDR3 in DNA: TGTGCCAGCAGAATCCAGGGGGCTGGGTCCTACGAGCAGTACTTC.

This chain uses TRBV4-1 with TRBJ2-1; TRBD2 agrees at 10 bases. Per the germline V gene, CDR1 is MGHRA and CDR2 is YSYEKL. This CDR3 is 16 amino acids long. The trim removed 6 bases at V and 4 bases at J, leaving 9 bases unmatched. In DNA, the CDR3 is TGCGCCAGCAGTTCCCCCCTTAGCGGGGGGTACAATGAGCAGTTCTTC. Its protein is CASSSPLSGGYNEQFF.

The chain employs TRBV7-9 and TRBJ1-1; 8 nucleotides agree with TRBD1. Germline-derived CDR1 and CDR2 are SEHNR and FQNEAQ (reference sequence). V lost 4 bases and J lost 2; bases outside the gene matches: 9. The CDR3 consists of 16 residues. This CDR3 reads CASSSTRTGINTEAFF. The CDR3 DNA follows: TGTGCCAGCAGCTCCACCCGGACAGGGATCAACACTGAAGCTTTCTTT.